This TCR beta chain emerged from a study of radiation and T cells in renal cell carcinoma. Sequencing was performed with immunoSEQ multiplex PCR; in TCRdb, only in-frame clones are kept and a portion is missing. The sample holds 120,000 to 150,000 clones, approximately 87% seen once. The CDR3 covers 12 residues. Germline CDR1 reads MNHNS; CDR2 reads SASEGT. V lost 7 bases and J 14 bases, leaving 17 bases between the germline ends. Time point defined: baseline pretreatment blood. Indicated treatment: 15 Gy SBRT to primary tumor, nephrectomy 4 weeks later. The receptor was derived from a woman aged 45 to 65 with renal cell carcinoma. Material: blood, obtained from a patient whose treatment included radiotherapy and nephrectomy. This chain connects TRBV6-1 to TRBJ1-4; D is unresolved. The DNA of the CDR3 is TGTGCCAGCAACGAAGGACGCATGCAGCTGTTTTTT. Amino acids: CASNEGRMQLFF.